Below, 29 T cell receptor beta chains from the same sample are listed, as sequenced in a study of T cell repertoires in cytomegalovirus infection. Via MiXCR, TCRdb re-called the reads, giving one row per CDR3 protein. This table has fewer than 150,000 distinct CDR3 sequences, 30% to 35% appearing once. These receptors have no known antigen. Sequenced material: CD8+ T cells from cultured PBMCs, taken from culture after CMV antigen stimulation. The receptors derive from a human donor in good health (CMV status not recorded). Some clones in this sample may be carry-over from other donors' samples.

This clonotype was seen more than once but under ten times. The chain links TRBV5-1 to TRBJ2-5, with 12 nucleotides matching TRBD2. The CDR3 has 18 residues. V trimming: 4 bases; J trimming: 2 bases; junction bases outside the gene matches: 12. The germline V gene has CDR1 SGHRS and CDR2 YFSETQ. The DNA of the CDR3 is TGCGCCAGCAGCCCGGACCAACGACTAGCGGGGGAGCAAGAGACCCAGTACTTC. Translated: CASSPDQRLAGEQETQYF.

J is TRBJ2-7 and V is TRBV7-6, with D possibly matching TRBD2 (6 bases). Per germline, CDR1 SGHVS and CDR2 FNYEAQ. This CDR3 has 15 amino acids. Trimming removed 5 bases from V and 5 bases from J, with 19 bases in between. The CDR3 nucleotides are TGTGCCAGCAGCCGTTACGCCGCGGAGGGTCACGAGCAGTACTTC. Translation: CASSRYAAEGHEQYF.

This clonotype appeared many times. CDR3 sequence (DNA): TGTGCCAGCAGCTTGTCGGACAGTGTTGCAGATACGCAGTATTTT. Residues: CASSLSDSVADTQYF. The J gene is TRBJ2-3, the V gene TRBV7-6; D is perhaps TRBD1 (6 bases). Per germline, CDR1 SGHVS and CDR2 FNYEAQ. The CDR3 runs 15 residues. V gave up 3 bases and J gave up 4 bases, with 14 bases separating them.

This clonotype occurred a few times. The chain has TRBV12-3 or TRBV12-4 and TRBJ2-1, with D hard to call. The CDR3 runs 15 residues. V was trimmed by 3 bases and J by 8 bases, leaving 17 bases between them. CDR3 DNA sequence: TGTGCCAGCAGTTTTAAGTCCGCTTTAAAGGATGAGCAGTTCTTC. This sequence encodes CASSFKSALKDEQFF.

This clonotype appeared a few times. V and J are TRBV4-1 and TRBJ1-2; D is ambiguous. V lost 4 bases and J lost 0, with 12 bases in between. The CDR3 has 15 residues. Germline lookup yields CDR1 MGHRA and CDR2 YSYEKL. The CDR3 DNA sequence: TGCGCCAGCAGCCGCCCGGTCTTTTCTAACTATGGCTACACCTTC. It specifies CASSRPVFSNYGYTF.

This clonotype was detected a few times. V is TRBV3-1 and J is TRBJ2-1; 11 bases agree with TRBD2. The CDR3 has 17 amino acids. Germline lookup yields CDR1 LGHDT and CDR2 YNNKEL (reference sequence). With V trimmed by 4 bases and J by 7 bases, 12 bases remained unmatched. The CDR3 coding sequence is TGTGCCAGCAGCCCACGTGGCCTAGCGGGGGGTCAGAATGAGCAGTTCTTC. Its protein product is CASSPRGLAGGQNEQFF.

This chain links TRBV7-9 with TRBJ2-4; possible D gene TRBD2, 7 bases. The CDR3 covers 15 residues. Per germline, CDR1 SEHNR and CDR2 FQNEAQ (reference sequence). The V gene lost 0 bases and the J gene lost 7 bases, with 13 bases spanning the gap. Here the CDR3 reads CASSLAGGLTNIQYF. CDR3 nucleotides: TGTGCCAGCAGCTTAGCGGGGGGGCTAACGAACATTCAGTACTTC. The full variable domain, completed using reference TRBV7-9 and TRBJ2-4, is DTGVSQNPRHKITKRGQNVTFRCDPISEHNRLYWYRQTLGQGPEFLTYFQNEAQLEKSRLLSDRFSAERPKGSFSTLEIQRTEQGDSAMYLCASSLAGGLTNIQYFGAGTRLSVL.

The V gene is TRBV10-3, the J gene TRBJ1-3; D might be TRBD1 (5 bases). The germline V gene encodes CDR1 ENHRY and CDR2 SYGVKD. This CDR3 comprises 15 residues. Trimming left V 7 bases short and J 0 bases short, with 13 bases between. The CDR3 coding sequence is TGTGCCATCACCCAGGGACCCTCCTCTGGAAACACCATATATTTT. Amino acid sequence: CAITQGPSSGNTIYF.

A few counts support this clonotype. The chain couples TRBV7-9 to TRBJ2-1; 7 bases are a match to TRBD1. Looked up from germline, CDR1 is SEHNR and CDR2 is FQNEAQ (reference sequence). V gave up 5 bases and J gave up 9 bases; unmatched junction bases: 13. CDR3 length: 15 residues. In DNA form, the CDR3 reads TGTGCCAGCAGCACAGAATTGGACAGGAACACTGAGCAGTTCTTC. It specifies CASSTELDRNTEQFF.

The chain recombines TRBV12-3 or TRBV12-4 with TRBJ1-3, with D perhaps matching TRBD1 (5 bases). V dropped 4 bases and J dropped 2 bases, with 9 bases sitting between them. The CDR3 length is 14 residues. Here the CDR3 DNA reads TGTGCCAGCAGTTCAGGGTCTCCTGGAAACACCATATATTTT. Translated, it gives CASSSGSPGNTIYF.

This clonotype was recorded only once. The CDR3 here is CASSFVTGTGWGETQYF. In DNA, the CDR3 is TGCGCCAGCAGCTTTGTTACCGGGACAGGGTGGGGAGAGACCCAGTACTTC. V gene TRBV5-1 combines with J gene TRBJ2-5, with 9 bases aligning to TRBD1. CDR1 and CDR2 from the germline V gene are SGHRS and YFSETQ. The CDR3 is 17 amino acids. V was pared by 2 bases and J by 4 bases, with 12 bases of the junction left unmatched.

The chain combines TRBV19 with TRBJ1-5; TRBD1 is a possible D gene (6 bases). The CDR3 contains 14 residues. Between the trimmed V and J ends, which lost 5 bases and 5 bases, there was a span of 13 bases. Germline CDR1 LNHDA, CDR2 SQIVND (reference sequence). In nucleotides, the CDR3 is TGTGCCAGTAGTCAAGACAGGTCCTATCAGCCCCAGCATTTT. Its protein is CASSQDRSYQPQHF.

This clonotype was observed a few times. The chain recombines TRBV9 with TRBJ2-1; 10 bases map to TRBD2. V gave up 0 bases and J gave up 10 bases; unmatched junction bases: 7. Germline V gene data show CDR1 as SGDLS and CDR2 as YYNGEE. This CDR3 comprises 15 residues. The CDR3 bases are TGTGCCAGCAGCGTAGGGCTAGCGGGGGCCGAAGAGCAGTTCTTC. Protein: CASSVGLAGAEEQFF.

The chain links TRBV9 to TRBJ2-3; maybe TRBD2 (6 bases). With 0 bases removed from V and 2 bases from J, the gap between germline ends came to 7 bases. Germline V lookup: CDR1 SGDLS, CDR2 YYNGEE. The CDR3 is 14 amino acids. As DNA, the CDR3 is TGTGCCAGCAGCGTAGGGGACTCCACAGATACGCAGTATTTT. Protein: CASSVGDSTDTQYF.

This clonotype was detected a few times. The V gene is TRBV7-3, the J gene TRBJ1-1; 7 nucleotides align to TRBD1. The CDR3 loop spans 15 amino acids. From germline, CDR1 is SGHTA and CDR2 FQGTGA. V lost 5 bases to trimming and J lost 1 base; unmatched junction nucleotides: 7. CDR3 region: CASSLAGTANTEAFF. As DNA, the CDR3 is TGTGCCAGCAGCCTCGCCGGGACAGCGAACACTGAAGCTTTCTTT.

This clonotype was observed a few times. The chain combines TRBV7-2 with TRBJ1-4; D remains ambiguous. Trimming left V 1 base short and J 4 bases short, with 19 bases between. The length of the CDR3 is 18 residues. CDR1 and CDR2 from the germline V gene are SGHTA and FQGNSA. The chain's CDR3 is CASSLEAVRSGHNEKLFF. The CDR3 DNA reads as TGTGCCAGCAGCTTAGAAGCGGTGAGGTCCGGCCATAATGAAAAACTGTTTTTT.

This clonotype was counted a few times. The V call is TRBV5-1, the J call TRBJ2-7; D is unresolved. CDR1 and CDR2 from the germline V gene are SGHRS and YFSETQ. The germline V and J ends were trimmed by 1 base and 3 bases, with 11 bases remaining between them. CDR3 length: 14 amino acids. The CDR3 loop reads CASSLRWAHYEQYF. In nucleotides, the CDR3 is TGCGCCAGCAGCTTGAGGTGGGCCCACTACGAGCAGTACTTC.

This clonotype showed up just a few times. The gene calls are TRBV27 and TRBJ2-2, with 7 nucleotides matching TRBD2. Germline-derived CDR1 and CDR2 are MNHEY and SMNVEV (reference sequence). V trimming: 2 bases; J trimming: 0 bases; junction bases outside the gene matches: 3. The CDR3 loop spans 16 amino acids. The CDR3 DNA follows: TGTGCCAGCAGTTTAAGACTAGCCTCGAACACCGGGGAGCTGTTTTTT. Its translation is CASSLRLASNTGELFF.

This clonotype was recorded a few times. This chain uses TRBV6-6 with TRBJ2-1; D ambiguous. V was clipped by 7 bases and J by 6 bases, with 10 bases between them. There are 12 residues in the CDR3. Germline assignment: CDR1 MNHNY and CDR2 SVGAGI (reference sequence). CDR3 amino acids: CASTRQVNEQFF. CDR3 nucleotides: TGTGCCAGCACACGTCAGGTCAATGAGCAGTTCTTC.

The CDR3 loop is CASSQEQGWDTQYF. CDR3 nucleotides: TGCGCCAGCAGCCAAGAGCAGGGTTGGGATACGCAGTATTTT. This chain uses TRBV4-1 with TRBJ2-3, with D possibly matching TRBD1 (5 bases). The CDR3 is 14 amino acids. With 0 bases removed from V and 6 bases from J, the gap between germline ends came to 10 bases. From germline, CDR1 is MGHRA and CDR2 YSYEKL.

This clonotype was detected a few times. The chain recombines TRBV24-1 with TRBJ1-5; perhaps TRBD1 as D (5 bases). Germline lookup yields CDR1 KGHDR and CDR2 SFDVKD. Trimming stripped 1 base from V and 0 bases from J, with 33 bases between. The CDR3 contains 24 residues. CDR3 sequence (DNA): TGTGCCACCAGTGATTTTCTTCGCGGGCTTGGCGGGACGCCCTTTGAATATAGCAATCAGCCCCAGCATTTT. It codes for CATSDFLRGLGGTPFEYSNQPQHF.

The rearrangement joins TRBV5-6 to TRBJ1-5; D is perhaps TRBD1 (6 bases). The CDR3 totals 14 residues. Germline values: CDR1 SGHDT, CDR2 YYEEEE. Trimming pared 4 bases from V and 7 bases from J, leaving 15 bases between. The CDR3 protein is CASSGGQWVQPQHF. DNA of the CDR3: TGTGCCAGCAGCGGGGGACAATGGGTGCAGCCCCAGCATTTT.

The rearrangement joins TRBV4-1 to TRBJ2-1; 15 bases fit TRBD2. The CDR3 runs to 18 residues. Germline V lookup: CDR1 MGHRA, CDR2 YSYEKL. The J segment lost 1 base and the V segment lost 3 bases, leaving 4 bases of the junction unmatched. CDR3 sequence reads: CASSQGTSGGSSYNEQFF. The CDR3 coding sequence is TGCGCCAGCAGCCAGGGGACTAGCGGGGGGTCGTCCTACAATGAGCAGTTCTTC.

The chain uses TRBV27 and TRBJ2-1, with D possibly being TRBD2 (5 bases). CDR1 MNHEY and CDR2 SMNVEV come from the germline V gene (reference sequence). CDR3 length equals 13 residues. The ends were cut back, 6 bases at V and 3 bases at J, with 9 bases in the middle. CDR3 DNA sequence: TGTGCCAGCAGCAAGACTAACTACAATGAGCAGTTCTTC. It is translated as CASSKTNYNEQFF.

V and J are TRBV4-1 and TRBJ1-5; 7 bases align to TRBD1. V was pared by 4 bases and J by 3 bases, with 9 bases of the junction left unmatched. The CDR3 is 16 amino acids. Per germline, CDR1 MGHRA and CDR2 YSYEKL. CDR3 amino acids: CASSPLSGQPNQPQHF. DNA for the CDR3: TGCGCCAGCAGCCCATTATCGGGACAGCCCAATCAGCCCCAGCATTTT.

The J gene is TRBJ2-1, the V gene TRBV4-3, with D possibly TRBD2 on 7 matching bases. From germline, CDR1 is LGHNA and CDR2 YSLEER. This CDR3 region has 16 residues. Trimming shortened V by 0 bases and J by 10 bases, and 19 bases separated the two germline ends. CDR3 coding DNA: TGCGCCAGCAGCCAAGATTTTGGGGGGGCCTTAGGGGAGCAGTTCTTC. This codes for CASSQDFGGALGEQFF.

Turning to this clonotype: One base away lies a much larger clone, so this may be a sequencing read error. V and J are TRBV7-6 and TRBJ1-1, with no clear D. The CDR3 has 13 amino acids. Germline V gene data show CDR1 as SGHVS and CDR2 as FNYEAQ. V lost 5 bases and J 10 bases, leaving 17 bases between the germline ends. CDR3 sequence: CASSGGTKFAAFF. CDR3 nucleotide sequence: TGTGCCAGCAGCGGAGGAACTAAGTTTGCAGCTTTCTTT.

The chain recombines TRBV6-5 with TRBJ1-1, with D uncertain. Germline V gene data show CDR1 as MNHEY and CDR2 as SVGAGI. The CDR3 totals 14 residues. V was shortened by 2 bases and J by 4 bases, with 11 bases between the two germline ends. The CDR3 here is CASSYEYPGTEAFF. The CDR3 DNA follows: TGTGCCAGCAGTTACGAGTACCCGGGCACTGAAGCTTTCTTT.

This chain links TRBV7-8 with TRBJ1-2, with D unresolved. The CDR3 is 17 residues long. Trimming shortened V by 6 bases and J by 6 bases, and 26 bases separated the two germline ends. Germline CDR1 and CDR2: SGHVS and FQNEAQ. The CDR3 protein is CASSPRLSGYYPDGYTF. DNA of the CDR3: TGTGCCAGCAGTCCGAGGTTATCAGGTTACTACCCAGATGGCTACACCTTC.